Each of the 24 T cell receptor beta chains below was sequenced from the same sample in a study of cytomegalovirus exposure and HLA in healthy donors. PCR employed 60 Vbeta and 13 Jbeta primers. Sequenced by immunoSEQ multiplex PCR; TCRdb stores in-frame clones only, minus some. The sample carries about 130,000 clones, roughly 72% recorded once. The source material was PBMCs. The source is a man between 40 and 49 years old in good health and CMV-seropositive.

J is TRBJ2-4 and V is TRBV2; TRBD2 aligns across 13 bases. This CDR3 has 20 residues. Germline CDR1 and CDR2: SNHLY and FYNNEI. Trimming took 6 bases from V and 0 from J; bases not matched to a gene: 14. The CDR3 coding sequence is TGTGCCAGCAGAACCGGGACTAGCGGGGCCTGGGGGGTAGCCAAAAACATTCAGTACTTC. It yields the protein CASRTGTSGAWGVAKNIQYF.

Here the CDR3 reads CASRGTSGKPDTQYF. In DNA, the CDR3 is TGTGCCAGCAGGGGGACTAGCGGTAAACCAGATACGCAGTATTTT. J is TRBJ2-3 and V is TRBV6-6; 11 nucleotides align to TRBD2. The V segment lost 6 bases and the J segment 4 bases; nucleotides outside the gene matches: 6. The CDR3 is 15 residues long. Germline V gives CDR1 MNHNY, CDR2 SVGAGI (reference sequence).

The chain uses TRBV5-1 and TRBJ2-3; 14 nucleotides line up with TRBD2. Germline loops: CDR1 SGHRS, CDR2 YFSETQ. This CDR3 spans 17 amino acids. The V gene end was trimmed by 4 bases and the J gene end by 0 bases; junction bases not matched to a gene: 4. CDR3 amino acids: CASSTGTSGGSTDTQYF. CDR3 coding DNA: TGCGCCAGCAGCACCGGGACTAGCGGGGGAAGCACAGATACGCAGTATTTT.

The chain is built from TRBV10-2 and TRBJ2-4, with 7 bases fitting TRBD2. Germline CDR1 reads WSHSY; CDR2 reads SAAADI. V was pared by 7 bases and J by 0 bases, with 12 bases of the junction left unmatched. The CDR3 contains 17 residues. CDR3 nucleotide sequence: TGCGCCAGCAATGCCCGGGACTACGGACTAGCCAAAAACATTCAGTACTTC. It translates to CASNARDYGLAKNIQYF.

The gene calls are TRBV5-4 and TRBJ2-7, with a weak D call TRBD2 (6 bases). The germline V gene has CDR1 SGHNT and CDR2 YYREEE (reference sequence). The CDR3 is 15 residues long. The ends were cut back, 4 bases at V and 0 bases at J, with 14 bases in the middle. The CDR3 reads CASSKPGLSSYEQYF. The CDR3 coding sequence is TGTGCCAGCAGCAAGCCGGGACTTAGCTCCTACGAGCAGTACTTC.

This clone was detected only once. The gene calls are TRBV5-6 and TRBJ2-1; 10 positions agree with TRBD1. The CDR3 sequence is 15 residues long. V shed 4 bases and J 4 bases; nucleotides not matched to a gene: 5. Germline V gives CDR1 SGHDT, CDR2 YYEEEE. The chain's CDR3 is CASSTRTGGYNEQFF. Written as DNA, the CDR3 is TGTGCCAGCAGCACCCGGACAGGGGGTTACAATGAGCAGTTCTTC.

The chain uses TRBV19 and TRBJ1-1; D gene unclear. V was cut by 5 bases and J by 0 bases, with 7 bases left in between. Germline loops: CDR1 LNHDA, CDR2 SQIVND (reference sequence). The CDR3 sequence is 13 residues long. The DNA of the CDR3 is TGTGCCAGTAGTGCCGAGGTGAACACTGAAGCTTTCTTT. Residues: CASSAEVNTEAFF.

CDR3 amino acids: CASSDWAHSNQPQHF. CDR3 nucleotides: TGTGCCAGCAGTGATTGGGCACACAGCAATCAGCCCCAGCATTTT. The chain carries TRBV6-1 and TRBJ1-5, with D hard to call. V gave up 3 bases and J gave up 1 base, with 10 bases separating them. The CDR3 extends over 15 amino acids. Germline CDR1 and CDR2: MNHNS and SASEGT.

The chain is built from TRBV11-2 and TRBJ1-5; unclear D gene. V dropped 6 bases and J dropped 0 bases, with 9 bases sitting between them. The CDR3 totals 14 residues. CDR1 and CDR2 (germline): SGHAT, FQNNGV. The CDR3 bases are TGTGCCAGCAGTCCACAGTTTAGCAATCAGCCCCAGCATTTT. This gives the protein CASSPQFSNQPQHF.

The chain recombines TRBV11-2 with TRBJ2-7; TRBD1 might be the D (7 bases). Germline lookup yields CDR1 SGHAT and CDR2 FQNNGV. The CDR3 contains 15 residues. V lost 5 bases to trimming and J lost 3 bases, with 17 bases between them. CDR3 sequence: CASSRRGQNIYEQYF. The DNA for the CDR3 is TGTGCCAGCAGCCGGCGGGGACAGAATATCTACGAGCAGTACTTC.

The rearrangement links TRBV6-6 to TRBJ2-5; 7 positions agree with TRBD1. Germline V CDR1 and CDR2: MNHNY, SVGAGI (reference sequence). The CDR3 is made up of 14 amino acids. The junction had 6 bases not matched to a gene; V was cut back by 5 bases and J by 3 bases. Here the CDR3 reads CASSGPGTEETQYF. Here the CDR3 DNA reads TGTGCCAGCAGTGGCCCCGGGACAGAAGAGACCCAGTACTTC.

This chain joins TRBV27 and TRBJ1-6, with 10 nucleotides matching TRBD1. From germline, CDR1 is MNHEY and CDR2 SMNVEV (reference sequence). With V trimmed by 5 bases and J by 6 bases, 7 bases remained unmatched. This CDR3 spans 16 amino acids. The CDR3 DNA reads as TGTGCCAGCAGTCCCGGGGACAGGGGAGGTAATTCACCCCTCCACTTT. Protein: CASSPGDRGGNSPLHF.

V is TRBV9 and J is TRBJ1-1; D is uncertain. Germline V gives CDR1 SGDLS, CDR2 YYNGEE. The germline V and J ends were trimmed by 0 bases and 8 bases, with 11 bases remaining between them. CDR3 length equals 13 residues. The CDR3 bases are TGTGCCAGCAGCGTAGCCCCACTCTCCGAAGCTTTCTTT. This codes for CASSVAPLSEAFF.

This clone was picked up a small number of times. This chain links TRBV5-1 with TRBJ2-7, with D possibly being TRBD2 (5 bases). The germline V gene encodes CDR1 SGHRS and CDR2 YFSETQ. Trimming pared 4 bases from V and 0 bases from J, leaving 11 bases between. This CDR3 has 14 amino acids. The CDR3 loop reads CASSVRTDSYEQYF. The CDR3 DNA sequence: TGCGCCAGCAGCGTGAGGACTGACTCCTACGAGCAGTACTTC.

The chain combines TRBV9 with TRBJ2-5, with TRBD1 matching over 10 bases. The CDR3 runs to 16 residues. J gave up 0 bases and V 4 bases, and 6 bases lay outside the gene matches. Germline V gives CDR1 SGDLS, CDR2 YYNGEE. CDR3 sequence (DNA): TGTGCCAGCAGCCCAAGACAGGGGGCGTACCAAGAGACCCAGTACTTC. Its translation: CASSPRQGAYQETQYF.

The table lists this clone with a few counts. This chain uses TRBV7-9 with TRBJ2-7, with TRBD2 identical over 8 bases. The germline CDR1 and CDR2 sequences are SEHNR and FQNEAQ (reference sequence). The V and J ends lost 4 bases and 2 bases, in that order; junction bases with no gene match: 10. CDR3 length: 16 amino acids. The CDR3 coding sequence is TGTGCCAGCAGCTCCACGGGGGGGCTGCGGCCCTACGAGCAGTACTTC. Amino acid sequence: CASSSTGGLRPYEQYF.

V usage is TRBV11-2 and J usage is TRBJ2-5, with 9 bases aligning to TRBD2. Germline V gene data show CDR1 as SGHAT and CDR2 as FQNNGV. J lost 2 bases, V lost 1 base, and 8 bases had no gene match. The CDR3 runs to 17 residues. CDR3 bases: TGTGCCAGCAGCTTAGCGTTCGGGCGGGGGGGGCAAGAGACCCAGTACTTC. Translating it yields CASSLAFGRGGQETQYF. Looking up the rest from reference TRBV11-2 and TRBJ2-5 gives the full variable domain: EAGVAQSPRYKIIEKRQSVAFWCNPISGHATLYWYQQILGQGPKLLIQFQNNGVVDDSQLPKDRFSAERLKGVDSTLKIQPAKLEDSAVYLCASSLAFGRGGQETQYFGPGTRLLVL.

This clone was detected only a few times. The rearrangement links TRBV5-4 to TRBJ2-5, with TRBD1 matching 11 bases. V was pared by 4 bases and J by 3 bases, with 8 bases of the junction left unmatched. CDR1 and CDR2 (germline): SGHNT, YYREEE (reference sequence). This CDR3 has 16 residues. The CDR3 region has the DNA TGTGCCAGCAGCGAGACTAAGGGACAGGGGGAAGAGACCCAGTACTTC. It is translated as CASSETKGQGEETQYF.

The chain couples TRBV5-4 to TRBJ2-5; 9 bases fit TRBD2. The CDR3 contains 15 residues. CDR1 is SGHNT and CDR2 is YYREEE in the germline V gene (reference sequence). V lost 3 bases to trimming and J lost 4 bases; unmatched junction nucleotides: 7. The CDR3 sequence is CASSYGGGAGETQYF. Written as DNA, the CDR3 is TGTGCCAGCAGCTACGGCGGGGGGGCAGGAGAGACCCAGTACTTC.

The chain links TRBV7-7 to TRBJ1-4, with D unclear. CDR1 and CDR2 from the germline V gene are SSHAT and FNYEAQ (reference sequence). The V gene lost 5 bases and the J gene lost 8 bases, with 18 bases spanning the gap. CDR3 length equals 15 residues. CDR3 protein: CASSPSTRGGEKLFF. CDR3 nucleotides: TGTGCCAGCAGCCCCTCGACCCGCGGTGGAGAAAAACTGTTTTTT.

The chain links TRBV11-2 to TRBJ2-7; 8 nucleotides match TRBD1. Germline V gene data show CDR1 as SGHAT and CDR2 as FQNNGV. The V gene end was trimmed by 4 bases and the J gene end by 6 bases; junction bases not matched to a gene: 11. This CDR3 has 15 amino acids. The CDR3 loop is CASSSGGGRGLEQYF. CDR3 in DNA: TGTGCCAGCAGCTCCGGGGGTGGCAGGGGGCTCGAGCAGTACTTC.

The chain links TRBV19 to TRBJ1-6; 7 bases map to TRBD1. V was clipped by 5 bases and J by 8 bases; unmatched bases: 3. Germline V gene sequence: CDR1 LNHDA, CDR2 SQIVND (reference sequence). The CDR3 is 13 residues long. CDR3 sequence: CASSVRGDSPLHF. The CDR3 DNA is TGTGCCAGTAGTGTCAGGGGGGATTCACCCCTCCACTTT.

CDR3 in DNA: TGTGCCAGCAGCGGGCGGGAGGGCACAGATACGCAGTATTTT. It encodes CASSGREGTDTQYF. This chain connects TRBV13 to TRBJ2-3; 8 nucleotides line up with TRBD2. Germline V gene sequence: CDR1 PRHDT, CDR2 FYEKMQ (reference sequence). The V gene end was trimmed by 5 bases and the J gene end by 1 base; junction bases not matched to a gene: 2. This CDR3 is 14 amino acids long.

V and J are TRBV5-1 and TRBJ2-5, with D possibly TRBD1 on 6 matching bases. Germline CDR1 reads SGHRS; CDR2 reads YFSETQ. Trimming removed 4 bases at V and 4 bases at J, with 14 bases between. The CDR3 runs 14 residues. The CDR3 bases are TGCGCCAGCAGCGAGTTGACAGGCCGAGAGACCCAGTACTTC. It codes for CASSELTGRETQYF.